This T cell receptor (beta chain) was sequenced during a study of T cell repertoires in cytomegalovirus infection. The wider study: Signatures in public TCR beta sequences pointed to both CMV infection and matching HLA type. Findings and caveats of the study: CMV carriers with the relevant HLA were identified by cumulative public TCR beta family frequency.

V trimming: 9 bases; J trimming: 4 bases; junction bases outside the gene matches: 16. CDR1 is LNHDA, CDR2 SQIVND, per germline (reference sequence). The CDR3 totals 16 residues. This clonotype was found a few times. As yet, its antigen is unknown. TCRdb passed the reads through MiXCR, listing each CDR3 protein once. The data contain roughly 68,000 distinct CDR3 sequences, 20% to 25% of them seen just once; the ten biggest clones take up around 70%. The sequences come from CD8+ T cells from cultured PBMCs, collected from culture after CMV antigen stimulation. The receptor comes from a human donor in good health (CMV status not recorded). Some clones in this sample may be carry-over from other donors' samples. V usage is TRBV19 and J usage is TRBJ1-1; 8 bases map to TRBD1. The CDR3 spells CASLGGTGDIFTEAFF. CDR3 DNA: TGTGCCAGCCTGGGAGGGACAGGAGACATTTTCACTGAAGCTTTCTTT.